Below are 25 T cell receptor beta chains sequenced from a single sample in a study of T cell changes during pregnancy in multiple sclerosis. Sequencing was performed with immunoSEQ multiplex PCR; in TCRdb, only in-frame clones are kept and a portion is missing. This sample has about 44,000 clones, with roughly nine tenths found just once. Sequencing used CD4+ T cells from peripheral blood mononuclear cells, obtained after pregnancy. The receptors were gathered from a female donor with multiple sclerosis, enrolled in a pregnancy study.

The rearrangement uses TRBV4-3 and TRBJ2-6; the D gene is possibly TRBD2 (6 bases). The CDR3 is 21 amino acids. The germline V gene has CDR1 LGHNA and CDR2 YSLEER. Trimming removed 0 bases at V and 0 bases at J, with 21 bases between. For the CDR3, the DNA is TGCGCCAGCAGCCAAGAGGGAGGATGGGCAGGCGATTACTCTGGGGCCAACGTCCTGACTTTC. Amino acids: CASSQEGGWAGDYSGANVLTF.

The chain links TRBV5-8 to TRBJ1-5, with 7 positions matching TRBD1. Germline trimming cut 4 bases from V and 9 bases from J; bases unmatched to any gene: 7. The CDR3 has 13 residues. From germline, CDR1 is SGHTS and CDR2 YDEGEE. The CDR3 DNA is TGTGCCAGCAGCGGGGGACAGTCTCGGCCCCAGCATTTT. Protein product: CASSGGQSRPQHF.

This clone was counted once. The chain recombines TRBV11-2 with TRBJ2-7; tentative D call: TRBD2 (6 bases). V lost 3 bases to trimming and J lost 0 bases, with 15 bases between them. Germline assignment: CDR1 SGHAT and CDR2 FQNNGV. The CDR3 is 16 amino acids. CDR3 bases: TGTGCCAGCAGCTTTTCCTCGGGGGATCCCTCCTACGAGCAGTACTTC. Amino acids: CASSFSSGDPSYEQYF.

CDR3 sequence reads: CASSGQLNEKLFF. CDR3 nucleotides: TGTGCCAGCTCAGGACAGCTTAATGAAAAACTGTTTTTT. The chain is built from TRBV18 and TRBJ1-4; D is possibly TRBD1 (6 bases). The V end was cut by 5 bases, the J end by 4 bases, with 8 bases between. CDR1 is KGHSH and CDR2 is LQKENI in the germline V gene. The CDR3 covers 13 residues.

The chain employs TRBV5-1 and TRBJ2-1, with 7 positions matching TRBD1. The trim removed 4 bases at V and 5 bases at J, leaving 3 bases unmatched. This CDR3 is built from 13 residues. CDR1 and CDR2 from the germline V gene are SGHRS and YFSETQ. CDR3 nucleotide sequence: TGCGCCAGCAGCCCGGGACAGAACAATGAGCAGTTCTTC. It codes for CASSPGQNNEQFF.

The rearrangement uses TRBV27 and TRBJ2-1, with 9 bases matching TRBD1. Unmatched junction bases numbered 5, after V lost 5 bases and J lost 9 bases. The germline gives CDR1 MNHEY, CDR2 SMNVEV (reference sequence). CDR3 size: 13 residues. This chain's CDR3 is CASSGTGLIEQFF. CDR3 DNA: TGTGCCAGCAGTGGGACAGGGTTGATTGAGCAGTTCTTC.

By its share, this clone is medium-sized. The rearrangement joins TRBV19 to TRBJ2-5; no clear D. The length of the CDR3 is 12 residues. Trimming removed 8 bases at V and 4 bases at J, with 11 bases between. Per germline, CDR1 LNHDA and CDR2 SQIVND (reference sequence). The CDR3 sequence: CASRQAGETQYF. CDR3 sequence (DNA): TGTGCCAGTCGACAAGCTGGAGAGACCCAGTACTTC.

The chain combines TRBV18 with TRBJ2-2; D possibly corresponds to TRBD1 (5 bases). The germline V and J ends were trimmed by 1 base and 3 bases, with 9 bases remaining between them. This CDR3 is 15 amino acids long. Germline V CDR1 and CDR2: KGHSH, LQKENI. The DNA of the CDR3 is TGTGCCAGCTCACCACAGGGGTCGGACACCGGGGAGCTGTTTTTT. Translation: CASSPQGSDTGELFF.

V and J are TRBV7-2 and TRBJ2-2; 14 bases fit TRBD2. The ends lost 5 bases at V and 5 bases at J; junction bases unmatched: 7. The CDR3 extends over 17 amino acids. Germline assignment: CDR1 SGHTA and CDR2 FQGNSA. The CDR3 nucleotides read TGTGCCAGCAGCCTGACTAGCGGGAGGGCTAGGACCGGGGAGCTGTTTTTT. This translates into CASSLTSGRARTGELFF. The full variable domain, rest sourced from reference TRBV7-2 and TRBJ2-2, is GAGVSQSPSNKVTEKGKDVELRCDPISGHTALYWYRQSLGQGLEFLIYFQGNSAPDKSGLPSDRFSAERTGGSVSTLTIQRTQQEDSAVYLCASSLTSGRARTGELFFGEGSRLTVL.

This clone was seen just once. The rearrangement joins TRBV9 to TRBJ2-5, with D maybe TRBD2 (5 bases). Germline V gene lookup returns CDR1 SGDLS and CDR2 YYNGEE. This CDR3 has 14 residues. V was pared by 3 bases and J by 5 bases, with 14 bases between. The CDR3 DNA sequence: TGTGCCAGCAGCGCCCTAGCTTTGTCGGAGACCCAGTACTTC. Amino acids: CASSALALSETQYF. Drawing the rest from reference TRBV9 and TRBJ2-5, the complete variable domain is DSGVTQTPKHLITATGQRVTLRCSPRSGDLSVYWYQQSLDQGLQFLIQYYNGEERAKGNILERFSAQQFPDLHSELNLSSLELGDSALYFCASSALALSETQYFGPGTRLLVL.

The chain couples TRBV6-1 to TRBJ1-3; D might be TRBD1 (6 bases). The CDR3 loop spans 14 amino acids. The V gene's germline CDR1 is MNHNS and CDR2 SASEGT. Trimming cost V 3 bases and J 4 bases, with 10 bases left between them. The DNA of the CDR3 is TGTGCCAGCAGTGAGACAGGACGAGGAAACACCATATATTTT. Residues: CASSETGRGNTIYF.

The rearrangement uses TRBV9 and TRBJ1-3; D is ambiguous. The CDR3 has 15 residues. Germline lookup yields CDR1 SGDLS and CDR2 YYNGEE. V was clipped by 0 bases and J by 0 bases, with 7 bases between them. CDR3 protein: CASSVGGVSGNTIYF. The CDR3 DNA is TGTGCCAGCAGCGTAGGCGGCGTCTCTGGAAACACCATATATTTT.

A single count supports this clone. V is TRBV6-6 and J is TRBJ1-1; D is perhaps TRBD1 (5 bases). V was trimmed by 0 bases and J by 2 bases, leaving 7 bases between them. This CDR3 spans 14 amino acids. Germline-derived CDR1 and CDR2 are MNHNY and SVGAGI (reference sequence). CDR3 protein: CASSYSGVNTEAFF. The CDR3 DNA reads TGTGCCAGCAGTTACTCAGGGGTTAACACTGAAGCTTTCTTT.

V gene TRBV28 combines with J gene TRBJ1-2; 10 bases are shared with TRBD1. Losses at the gene ends were 8 bases for V and 4 bases for J; bases not matched to a gene: 7. The CDR3 covers 14 residues. The germline gives CDR1 MDHEN, CDR2 SYDVKM. In DNA, the CDR3 is TGTGCCAGCGGAAGGGGACAGGGGTCCTATGGCTACACCTTC. Protein product: CASGRGQGSYGYTF.

V usage is TRBV6-1 and J usage is TRBJ2-7; 8 bases line up with TRBD1. Germline trimming cut 6 bases from V and 2 bases from J; bases unmatched to any gene: 3. Germline CDR1 and CDR2: MNHNS and SASEGT. CDR3 length: 13 amino acids. The CDR3 region is CASRGDRTYEQYF. CDR3 DNA sequence: TGTGCCAGCAGGGGGGACAGGACCTACGAGCAGTACTTC.

V and J are TRBV4-2 and TRBJ2-1; no clear D gene. V dropped 0 bases and J dropped 0 bases, with 9 bases sitting between them. The CDR3 is 16 amino acids. In germline, CDR1 is LGHNA, CDR2 YNFKEQ. The DNA for the CDR3 is TGTGCCAGCAGCCAAGATCTAATTAGCTCCTACAATGAGCAGTTCTTC. It specifies CASSQDLISSYNEQFF.

This clone was detected only a few times. This chain joins TRBV6-5 and TRBJ1-4; 12 bases line up with TRBD1. The J segment lost 6 bases and the V segment lost 4 bases, leaving 6 bases of the junction unmatched. The CDR3 length is 16 residues. CDR1 is MNHEY, CDR2 SVGAGI, per germline. The CDR3 loop reads CASSSGTGGLDEKLFF. The CDR3 DNA reads as TGTGCCAGCAGTTCCGGGACAGGGGGCTTGGATGAAAAACTGTTTTTT.

This chain joins TRBV4-2 and TRBJ1-2; 9 bases are a match to TRBD1. Trimming at V came to 0 bases and at J to 8 bases, leaving 4 bases not matched to a gene. The CDR3 consists of 14 residues. Germline V gene sequence: CDR1 LGHNA, CDR2 YNFKEQ. CDR3 nucleotides: TGTGCCAGCAGCCAAGACCGGGACAGGGAGGGCTACACCTTC. Translating it yields CASSQDRDREGYTF.

By share, this clone ranks as medium-sized. This rearrangement joins TRBV29-1 to TRBJ2-1; 8 nucleotides line up with TRBD1. The CDR3 totals 12 residues. V trimming: 3 bases; J trimming: 9 bases; junction bases outside the gene matches: 4. Germline lookup yields CDR1 SQVTM and CDR2 ANQGSEA. Written as DNA, the CDR3 is TGCAGCGTTGACCAGGGGGCGGGTGAGCAGTTCTTC. This translates into CSVDQGAGEQFF.

The rearrangement links TRBV6-5 to TRBJ1-2, with D unresolved. V lost 3 bases and J 6 bases, leaving 8 bases between the germline ends. This CDR3 region has 12 residues. CDR1 is MNHEY, CDR2 SVGAGI, per germline. CDR3 region: CASSYREDGYTF. CDR3 sequence (DNA): TGTGCCAGCAGTTATCGGGAAGATGGCTACACCTTC.

This clone was detected once. The genes are TRBV6-4 and TRBJ2-3, with 11 positions matching TRBD1. This CDR3 is 14 amino acids long. Germline CDR1 MRHNA, CDR2 SNTAGT. The V segment lost 8 bases and the J segment 8 bases; nucleotides outside the gene matches: 9. The CDR3 DNA is TGTGCCAGCTCCAAGGACAGGGGGCAAGCTACGCAGTATTTT. The encoded protein is CASSKDRGQATQYF.

The chain recombines TRBV7-2 with TRBJ2-2; 9 bases match TRBD1. CDR3 length equals 15 residues. The germline gives CDR1 SGHTA, CDR2 FQGNSA. Unmatched junction bases numbered 5, after V lost 3 bases and J lost 6 bases. The CDR3 DNA reads TGTGCCAGCAGCTTCGGGACAGGGAAAGCCGGGGAGCTGTTTTTT. Translated: CASSFGTGKAGELFF.

The rearrangement uses TRBV29-1 and TRBJ1-2; TRBD1 matches 8 bases. CDR3 length: 12 residues. Germline V CDR1 and CDR2: SQVTM, ANQGSEA. Trimming took 4 bases from V and 3 from J; bases not matched to a gene: 1. The DNA for the CDR3 is TGCAGCGTTGGGGGACAGGACTATGGCTACACCTTC. Protein: CSVGGQDYGYTF.

This clone was seen only a few times. The rearrangement links TRBV7-8 to TRBJ2-7; D call uncertain. The CDR3 is made up of 12 amino acids. The V end was cut by 1 base, the J end by 9 bases, with 10 bases between. CDR1 SGHVS and CDR2 FQNEAQ come from the germline V gene. The DNA of the CDR3 is TGTGCCAGCAGCTTAGAGCACGCCCCGCAGTACTTC. It specifies CASSLEHAPQYF.

V gene TRBV6-5 combines with J gene TRBJ2-3; 7 bases line up with TRBD1. CDR1 MNHEY and CDR2 SVGAGI come from the germline V gene. Trimming at V came to 4 bases and at J to 0 bases, leaving 4 bases not matched to a gene. CDR3 size: 15 residues. For the CDR3, the DNA is TGTGCCAGCAGTTCCCGACAGGGTAGCACAGATACGCAGTATTTT. As protein: CASSSRQGSTDTQYF.